Below are 2 T cell receptor beta chains sequenced from a single sample in a study of identical twins. MiXCR was run by TCRdb on the 5' RACE reads, yielding one entry per CDR3 protein. The sample lists around 280,000 distinct CDR3 sequences, approximately 8% occurring once. The same specimen was also included in a second study, on yellow fever vaccine responses in identical twins.

The sequencing sample was made of memory (CD45RO+) T cells sorted from blood. The source is a woman aged 18-29 years in good health.

CDR3 protein: CASSLDGRVDGYTF. CDR3 coding DNA: TGTGCCAGCAGTTTAGATGGCAGGGTGGACGGCTACACCTTC. The chain couples TRBV28 to TRBJ1-2, with D possibly TRBD1 on 5 matching bases. CDR1 is MDHEN, CDR2 SYDVKM, per germline. V was pared by 2 bases and J by 8 bases, with 15 bases between. The CDR3 has 14 residues.

This clonotype was seen at least ten times. The rearrangement links TRBV29-1 to TRBJ2-7; D unresolved. V was clipped by 3 bases and J by 0 bases, with 6 bases between them. This CDR3 is built from 12 residues. Germline CDR1 SQVTM, CDR2 ANQGSEA. The CDR3 DNA reads as TGCAGCGTTGAGGACGTCTCCTACGAGCAGTACTTC. Translation gives CSVEDVSYEQYF.